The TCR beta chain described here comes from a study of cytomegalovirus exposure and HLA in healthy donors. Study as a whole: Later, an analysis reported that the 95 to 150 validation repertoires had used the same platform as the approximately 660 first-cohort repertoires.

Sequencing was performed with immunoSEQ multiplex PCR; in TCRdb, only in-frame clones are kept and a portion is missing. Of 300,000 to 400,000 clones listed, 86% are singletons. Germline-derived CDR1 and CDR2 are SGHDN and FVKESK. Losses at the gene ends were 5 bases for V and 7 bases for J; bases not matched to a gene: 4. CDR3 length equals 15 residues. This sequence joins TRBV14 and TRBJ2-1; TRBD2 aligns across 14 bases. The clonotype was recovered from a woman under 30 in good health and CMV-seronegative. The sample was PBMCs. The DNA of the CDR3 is TGTGCCAGCAGCTGGACTAGCGGGGGGAGTAATGAGCAGTTCTTC. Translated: CASSWTSGGSNEQFF. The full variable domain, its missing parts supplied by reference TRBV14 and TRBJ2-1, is EAGVTQFPSHSVIEKGQTVTLRCDPISGHDNLYWYRRVMGKEIKFLLHFVKESKQDESGMPNNRFLAERTGGTYSTLKVQPAELEDSGVYFCASSWTSGGSNEQFFGPGTRLTVL.